This T cell receptor beta chain was captured in a study of OX40 agonist ivuxolimab in advanced cancers. Across the whole study: Dose-escalation subjects each had hepatocellular carcinoma, melanoma, renal cell or head and neck cancer.

V was shortened by 0 bases and J by 8 bases, with 15 bases between the two germline ends. Germline V lookup: CDR1 SGHRS, CDR2 YFSETQ. This CDR3 is 15 amino acids long. Study findings and constraints: The work left the antigen specificity of expanded peripheral T cells undetermined.

Concerning this clone itself: Antigen specificity is unknown.

Some clones are missing from TCRdb's copy, which holds only in-frame ones; the method was immunoSEQ multiplex PCR. The sample has over 30,000 clones; 65% to 85% are singletons. Sequences were derived from CD4+ or CD8+ T cells sorted from blood, sampled in a trial of the OX40 agonist ivuxolimab. J is TRBJ2-4 and V is TRBV5-1, with D perhaps TRBD1 (5 bases). This clonotype was obtained from an adult with an advanced solid tumor such as melanoma, head and neck, liver or kidney cancer. DNA for the CDR3: TGCGCCAGCAGCTTGGCTAGGACAACCCTAGACATTCAGTACTTC. Its translation is CASSLARTTLDIQYF.